This T cell receptor (beta chain) appears in the sequencing data of a study of blood T cell repertoires in COVID-19. Study as a whole: Acute-phase and convalescent COVID-19 samples originated in the United States, Italy and Spain. PBMCs, B-cell-depleted T cells, or T cells provided the cDNA or gDNA that made up the material.

Per the study methods: From reference gene primer amplification, estimates of nucleated cell counts were derived. Generated by immunoSEQ multiplex PCR, the TCRdb table keeps only in-frame clones and is missing some. V and J calls and clone size are copied from that table; D and trimming were computed from the DNA. The sample lists more than 20,000 clones, 80% to 90% occurring once. V trimming: 2 bases; J trimming: 0 bases; junction bases outside the gene matches: 6. The CDR3 is 16 residues long. Germline CDR1 and CDR2: SGHVS and FNYEAQ. The sequence was obtained from a human donor with active COVID-19. The donor label of this sample is uncertain. V gene TRBV7-6 combines with J gene TRBJ2-5; 7 bases fit TRBD2. Sequenced sample: peripheral blood. The CDR3 sequence: CASSLKASGNQETQYF. For the CDR3, the DNA is TGTGCCAGCAGCTTAAAGGCTAGCGGAAACCAAGAGACCCAGTACTTC.